This T cell receptor beta chain was profiled in a study of CD8 T cells in ankylosing spondylitis. TCRdb reprocessed the 5' RACE reads via MiXCR and lists one record per CDR3 protein. The sample lists some 85,000 distinct CDR3 sequences, about 8.3% occurring once. The sample holds a few counts of this clonotype. The target antigen is unknown. The germline CDR1 and CDR2 sequences are PRHDT and FYEKMQ (reference sequence). The trim removed 1 base at V and 4 bases at J, leaving 3 bases unmatched. The CDR3 covers 15 residues. Findings and limits, study-wide: Roughly eight highly homologous variants made up a TCR beta motif that seemed to typify ankylosing spondylitis blood.

Sequences were obtained from blood, either unsorted or a sorted T cell fraction (not recorded which). The rearrangement uses TRBV13 and TRBJ2-1; the match to TRBD2 covers 8 bases. The sequence derives from a male donor with ankylosing spondylitis. This CDR3 is CASSLESSGYNEQFF. The DNA for the CDR3 is TGTGCCAGCAGCTTAGAGTCTAGCGGGTACAATGAGCAGTTCTTC.